The 17 T cell receptor beta chains in this list originate from one sample, sequenced in a study of STAT3 mutations in large granular lymphocyte leukemia. General observations from the study: Every T-LGLL patient had at least one immunodominant TCRbeta clonotype.

Clones were sequenced by immunoSEQ multiplex PCR, and TCRdb holds only the in-frame ones, with some missing. This sample has about 20,000 clones, with 92% found just once. These receptors are not linked to any known antigen. Sample: peripheral blood mononuclear cells. All receptors come from a man aged 55 to 69 with T-cell large granular lymphocyte leukemia. Some clones in this sample may be carry-over from other donors' samples.

The chain is built from TRBV29-1 and TRBJ2-3; a possible D gene is TRBD1 (6 bases). Trimming left V 7 bases short and J 1 base short, with 15 bases between. Germline values: CDR1 SQVTM, CDR2 ANQGSEA. This CDR3 has 14 residues. The CDR3 DNA sequence: TGCAGCGCCCGACAGGAATGGGGCACAGATACGCAGTATTTT. The encoded protein is CSARQEWGTDTQYF.

This clone showed up just once. The rearrangement uses TRBV5-1 and TRBJ1-5; TRBD1 agrees at 9 bases. The CDR3 is made up of 14 amino acids. V lost 4 bases, J lost 4 bases, and 3 bases stayed unmatched. Germline V gene lookup returns CDR1 SGHRS and CDR2 YFSETQ. The chain's CDR3 is CASSPGTGNQPQHF. CDR3 nucleotide sequence: TGCGCCAGCAGCCCGGGGACAGGGAATCAGCCCCAGCATTTT.

The CDR3 nucleotides are TGTGCCAGCAGGTCGACTAGCGGGAGTAACAATGAGCAGTTCTTC. Protein product: CASRSTSGSNNEQFF. The V gene is TRBV5-4, the J gene TRBJ2-1, with 12 bases fitting TRBD2. The CDR3 is 15 residues long. V shed 5 bases and J 5 bases; nucleotides not matched to a gene: 5. Germline V gives CDR1 SGHNT, CDR2 YYREEE (reference sequence).

Notes on this clone: This sample also contains other DNA sequences that code for the same CDR3. CDR3 in DNA: TGTGCCAGCAGCCCGACAGGCCTCCAAGAGACCCAGTACTTC. It specifies CASSPTGLQETQYF. This chain links TRBV7-3 with TRBJ2-5; tentative D call: TRBD1 (6 bases). Germline V lookup: CDR1 SGHTA, CDR2 FQGTGA. The CDR3 runs 14 residues. Trimming took 5 bases from V and 1 from J, leaving 11 bases between them.

This clone has just a few counts. CDR3 sequence: CASSGGTGALNTEAFF. The CDR3 DNA is TGCGCCAGCAGCGGAGGGACAGGGGCGCTGAACACTGAAGCTTTCTTT. V and J are TRBV5-1 and TRBJ1-1; TRBD1 agrees at 10 bases. Germline CDR1 and CDR2: SGHRS and YFSETQ. After removal of 4 bases from V and 0 bases from J, the junction contained 6 bases not matched to a gene. This CDR3 has 16 residues.

This sequence joins TRBV7-9 and TRBJ2-3, with D possibly being TRBD2 (6 bases). V was pared by 5 bases and J by 1 base, with 13 bases between. Germline V gene data show CDR1 as SEHNR and CDR2 as FQNEAQ (reference sequence). The CDR3 sequence is 15 residues long. The CDR3 here is CASSQKWGGTDTQYF. DNA of the CDR3: TGTGCCAGCAGCCAAAAATGGGGGGGCACAGATACGCAGTATTTT.

This chain joins TRBV5-4 and TRBJ1-5; TRBD1 matches at 10 bases. This CDR3 has 15 residues. J gave up 5 bases and V 4 bases, and 6 bases lay outside the gene matches. The germline V gene has CDR1 SGHNT and CDR2 YYREEE (reference sequence). The CDR3: CASSKDRGLDQPQHF. Here the CDR3 DNA reads TGTGCCAGCAGCAAAGACAGGGGGCTCGATCAGCCCCAGCATTTT.

The chain joins TRBV28 to TRBJ1-2; no reliable D call. V was trimmed by 2 bases and J by 5 bases, leaving 12 bases between them. The CDR3 totals 14 residues. Germline V lookup: CDR1 MDHEN, CDR2 SYDVKM. As DNA, the CDR3 is TGTGCCAGCAGTTTACAGCCGACGCCTTATGGCTACACCTTC. It specifies CASSLQPTPYGYTF.

The chain uses TRBV7-9 and TRBJ2-7; 7 bases fit TRBD1. CDR3 length equals 15 residues. The germline V gene has CDR1 SEHNR and CDR2 FQNEAQ (reference sequence). V lost 4 bases and J lost 3; bases outside the gene matches: 9. The CDR3 protein is CASSWPGQTFYEQYF. In nucleotides, the CDR3 is TGTGCCAGCAGCTGGCCGGGACAGACCTTCTACGAGCAGTACTTC. Drawing the rest from reference TRBV7-9 and TRBJ2-7, the complete variable domain is DTGVSQNPRHKITKRGQNVTFRCDPISEHNRLYWYRQTLGQGPEFLTYFQNEAQLEKSRLLSDRFSAERPKGSFSTLEIQRTEQGDSAMYLCASSWPGQTFYEQYFGPGTRLTVT.

The chain joins TRBV5-1 to TRBJ2-3; D is possibly TRBD2 (6 bases). Germline lookup yields CDR1 SGHRS and CDR2 YFSETQ. V was shortened by 3 bases and J by 5 bases, with 7 bases between the two germline ends. CDR3 length: 12 residues. The CDR3 protein is CASSYGGDTQYF. CDR3 nucleotides: TGCGCCAGCAGCTACGGGGGAGATACGCAGTATTTT. Based on the CDR3 plus reference TRBV5-1 and TRBJ2-3, the full variable domain is KAGVTQTPRYLIKTRGQQVTLSCSPISGHRSVSWYQQTPGQGLQFLFEYFSETQRNKGNFPGRFSGRQFSNSRSEMNVSTLELGDSALYLCASSYGGDTQYFGPGTRLTVL.

The CDR3 is CASSLGWTGEVGQYF. The CDR3 nucleotides are TGTGCCAGCAGCTTGGGGTGGACAGGGGAGGTCGGGCAGTACTTC. The J gene is TRBJ2-7, the V gene TRBV5-6, with 9 positions matching TRBD1. V shed 0 bases and J 9 bases; nucleotides not matched to a gene: 10. CDR3 length: 15 residues. Germline assignment: CDR1 SGHDT and CDR2 YYEEEE.

The chain carries TRBV10-2 and TRBJ2-3, with D perhaps TRBD2 (5 bases). Deletions cut 4 bases from V and 4 bases from J, with 12 bases between. This CDR3 spans 14 amino acids. The germline V gene has CDR1 WSHSY and CDR2 SAAADI. This CDR3 is CASSVREYADTQYF. CDR3 nucleotides: TGCGCCAGCAGTGTGAGGGAGTATGCAGATACGCAGTATTTT.

The chain employs TRBV7-8 and TRBJ1-2; 8 positions agree with TRBD1. Germline CDR1 SGHVS, CDR2 FQNEAQ. The CDR3 consists of 15 residues. V gave up 5 bases and J gave up 4 bases; unmatched junction bases: 9. In DNA, the CDR3 is TGTGCCAGCAGCGACAGGGGAAAAAAAGGCTATGGCTACACCTTC. Its protein product is CASSDRGKKGYGYTF.

The chain carries TRBV20-1 and TRBJ2-7; tentatively, D is TRBD1 or TRBD2 (5 bases each). V was pared by 2 bases and J by 12 bases, with 14 bases between. From germline, CDR1 is DFQATT and CDR2 SNEGSKA (reference sequence). The CDR3 contains 11 residues. The CDR3 region is CSARWSGGRYF. CDR3 coding DNA: TGCAGTGCTAGATGGAGTGGGGGACGGTACTTC.

V usage is TRBV13 and J usage is TRBJ2-7; D is tentatively TRBD1 or TRBD2 (7 bases each). Germline V CDR1 and CDR2: PRHDT, FYEKMQ (reference sequence). The V gene lost 5 bases and the J gene lost 6 bases, with 23 bases spanning the gap. The CDR3 is 16 amino acids. In nucleotides, the CDR3 is TGTGCCAGCAGCACAACTGGGCCCAGGGGGGGCGCCGAGCAGTACTTC. Translation gives CASSTTGPRGGAEQYF.

V is TRBV14 and J is TRBJ2-3; D ambiguous. The CDR3 has 15 residues. The V end lost 3 bases, the J end lost 2 bases, and 12 bases lay between the germline ends. Germline V gene data show CDR1 as SGHDN and CDR2 as FVKESK. CDR3 loop: CASSHRAGNTDTQYF. CDR3 in DNA: TGTGCCAGCAGCCATAGGGCAGGAAACACAGATACGCAGTATTTT.

The V and J genes are TRBV11-2 and TRBJ2-7, with 8 bases aligning to TRBD1. The CDR3 has 14 amino acids. The J segment lost 3 bases and the V segment lost 3 bases, leaving 4 bases of the junction unmatched. Germline CDR1 SGHAT, CDR2 FQNNGV. The CDR3 loop is CASSFGDRNYEQYF. In DNA, the CDR3 is TGTGCCAGCAGCTTCGGGGACAGGAACTACGAGCAGTACTTC.